Presented here are 7 T cell receptor beta chains from one specimen sequenced in a study of STAT5B mutations in CD4+ large granular lymphocyte leukemia. Method: immunoSEQ multiplex PCR; TCRdb's copy keeps in-frame clones and lacks some. The table includes some 40,000 clones, roughly 81% detected once. The specimen was CD4+ T cells from blood buffy coats. The receptors here all came from a human donor in good health.

This rearrangement joins TRBV19 to TRBJ1-4; possible D gene TRBD1, 5 bases. This CDR3 is 14 amino acids long. CDR1 and CDR2 from the germline V gene are LNHDA and SQIVND (reference sequence). Trimming removed 2 bases from V and 8 bases from J, with 12 bases in between. In DNA form, the CDR3 reads TGTGCCAGTAGTATAATAGGGGTCACAGAAAAACTGTTTTTT. Protein sequence: CASSIIGVTEKLFF. The full variable domain, completed using reference TRBV19 and TRBJ1-4, is DGGITQSPKYLFRKEGQNVTLSCEQNLNHDAMYWYRQDPGQGLRLIYYSQIVNDFQKGDIAEGYSVSREKKESFPLTVTSAQKNPTAFYLCASSIIGVTEKLFFGSGTQLSVL.

This CDR3 reads CASSLDGSASGGYTF. Here the CDR3 DNA reads TGTGCCAGCAGCTTAGATGGTTCGGCCTCCGGGGGCTACACCTTC. The V call is TRBV7-2, the J call TRBJ1-2; D is unclear. V was shortened by 1 base and J by 8 bases, with 17 bases between the two germline ends. This CDR3 region has 15 residues. CDR1 is SGHTA and CDR2 is FQGNSA in the germline V gene.

The chain recombines TRBV5-4 with TRBJ1-2, with 7 bases matching TRBD1. The CDR3 is 13 amino acids. The V gene's germline CDR1 is SGHNT and CDR2 YYREEE (reference sequence). V shed 4 bases and J 3 bases; nucleotides not matched to a gene: 3. The CDR3 DNA is TGTGCCAGCAGCCGAGGGACAGACTATGGCTACACCTTC. This gives the protein CASSRGTDYGYTF.

This chain connects TRBV6-1 to TRBJ1-2, with D tentatively TRBD1 (5 bases). The CDR3 sequence is 11 residues long. Trimming took off 6 bases at V and 4 bases at J, with 6 bases between the two ends. Germline CDR1 reads MNHNS; CDR2 reads SASEGT. The CDR3 is CASSQGYGYTF. The CDR3 region has the DNA TGTGCCAGCAGCCAGGGCTATGGCTACACCTTC.

V usage is TRBV6-1 and J usage is TRBJ1-1; 8 bases are shared with TRBD1. After removal of 6 bases from V and 4 bases from J, the junction contained 7 bases not matched to a gene. Germline CDR1 is MNHNS and CDR2 is SASEGT. The CDR3 has 14 amino acids. CDR3 sequence (DNA): TGTGCCAGCAGAGAACAGGGGGTGGGCACTGAAGCTTTCTTT. The encoded protein is CASREQGVGTEAFF.

The chain uses TRBV5-1 and TRBJ2-1, with 7 bases aligning to TRBD1. The CDR3 spans 16 residues. Germline V gives CDR1 SGHRS, CDR2 YFSETQ. V was pared by 2 bases and J by 7 bases, with 12 bases of the junction left unmatched. The chain's CDR3 is CASSLSTRQGQNEQFF. CDR3 coding DNA: TGCGCCAGCAGCTTAAGTACGAGACAGGGTCAAAATGAGCAGTTCTTC.

The CDR3 loop reads CASSFSRQRINQPQHF. CDR3 bases: TGTGCCAGTAGTTTCTCCCGACAGAGAATCAATCAGCCCCAGCATTTT. The J gene is TRBJ1-5, the V gene TRBV19; D may be TRBD1 (5 bases). CDR1 is LNHDA, CDR2 SQIVND, per germline (reference sequence). The V and J ends lost 5 bases and 3 bases respectively, with 17 bases between them. This CDR3 is 16 amino acids long.